The rows below give T cell receptor beta chains drawn from one sample of a study of blood T cell repertoires in COVID-19. Libraries were prepared by immunoSEQ multiplex PCR; TCRdb keeps only in-frame clonotypes and omits some of them. Among over 100,000 clones listed, around three quarters were seen once. Sample: peripheral blood. These receptors were collected from a human donor in a cohort sampled during active or convalescent COVID-19. CDR3s include the opening cysteine and the closing phenylalanine or tryptophan. The order of the fields is J gene, clone size, V gene, D gene, CDR3 protein, CDR3 DNA. D genes are given only for firm matches. Not all rows give a size; the values are once, few, many and, for expanded clones, a class.

j_call: TRBJ1-6
clone_size: -
v_call: TRBV11-2
d_call: -
cdr3_aa: CASSSTPTAGHSPLHF
cdr3_nt: TGTGCCAGCAGCTCGACCCCGACAGCAGGACATTCACCCCTCCACTTT

j_call: TRBJ1-4
clone_size: -
v_call: TRBV2
d_call: -
cdr3_aa: CASSLQKFKLFF
cdr3_nt: TGTGCCAGCAGTCTTCAGAAGTTCAAACTGTTTTTT

j_call: TRBJ2-2
clone_size: -
v_call: TRBV6-5
d_call: -
cdr3_aa: CASRAGPANTGELFF
cdr3_nt: TGTGCCAGCAGGGCAGGGCCTGCGAACACCGGGGAGCTGTTTTTT

j_call: TRBJ2-7
clone_size: -
v_call: TRBV28
d_call: -
cdr3_aa: CASSPRKAGMAYEQYF
cdr3_nt: TGTGCCAGCAGCCCCCGAAAAGCGGGTATGGCCTACGAGCAGTACTTC

j_call: TRBJ1-4
clone_size: -
v_call: TRBV6-2/TRBV6-3
d_call: -
cdr3_aa: CASSRSGNSEKLFF
cdr3_nt: TGTGCCAGCAGCCGATCGGGGAATAGTGAAAAACTGTTTTTT

j_call: TRBJ1-6
clone_size: -
v_call: TRBV28
d_call: TRBD1
cdr3_aa: CASSYDRGSYNSPLHF
cdr3_nt: TGTGCCAGCAGCTACGACAGGGGATCTTATAATTCACCCCTCCACTTT

j_call: TRBJ2-7
clone_size: -
v_call: TRBV27
d_call: -
cdr3_aa: CASSSRVWQQYF
cdr3_nt: TGTGCCAGCAGTTCCAGGGTCTGGCAGCAGTACTTC

j_call: TRBJ2-7
clone_size: once
v_call: TRBV18
d_call: TRBD1
cdr3_aa: CASSPFLGGQGEQYF
cdr3_nt: TGTGCCAGCTCACCGTTTTTAGGGGGACAGGGCGAGCAGTACTTC

j_call: TRBJ1-5
clone_size: -
v_call: TRBV2
d_call: -
cdr3_aa: CASSEPRLQQPQHF
cdr3_nt: TGTGCCAGCAGTGAACCCAGGTTGCAACAGCCCCAGCATTTT

j_call: TRBJ1-2
clone_size: once
v_call: TRBV6-5
d_call: -
cdr3_aa: CATVSRRNGYTF
cdr3_nt: TGTGCCACCGTGTCCCGGAGGAATGGCTACACCTTC

j_call: TRBJ2-7
clone_size: -
v_call: TRBV14
d_call: TRBD2
cdr3_aa: CASSHKRESSYEQYF
cdr3_nt: TGTGCCAGCAGCCACAAGCGGGAGAGTTCCTACGAGCAGTACTTC

j_call: TRBJ1-3
clone_size: -
v_call: TRBV28
d_call: TRBD1
cdr3_aa: CASSLEGTGKRNTIYF
cdr3_nt: TGTGCCAGCAGTTTAGAGGGGACAGGGAAGAGGAACACCATATATTTT

j_call: TRBJ2-5
clone_size: -
v_call: TRBV2
d_call: -
cdr3_aa: CASSDSVTGETQYF
cdr3_nt: TGTGCCAGCAGTGATTCCGTGACGGGGGAGACCCAGTACTTC

j_call: TRBJ2-1
clone_size: -
v_call: TRBV7-9
d_call: -
cdr3_aa: CASTPAGNEQFF
cdr3_nt: TGTGCCAGCACCCCCGCCGGGAATGAGCAGTTCTTC

j_call: TRBJ1-1
clone_size: -
v_call: TRBV19
d_call: TRBD1
cdr3_aa: CASRDRGHKGTEAFF
cdr3_nt: TGTGCCTCCCGGGACAGGGGGCATAAGGGCACTGAAGCTTTCTTT

j_call: TRBJ2-7
clone_size: -
v_call: TRBV27
d_call: TRBD2
cdr3_aa: CASSLYPSGGSYEQYF
cdr3_nt: TGTGCCAGCAGTTTATATCCTAGCGGGGGTTCCTACGAGCAGTACTTC

j_call: TRBJ2-7
clone_size: -
v_call: TRBV10-3
d_call: TRBD2
cdr3_aa: CAISTSDREQYF
cdr3_nt: TGTGCCATCAGCACTAGCGACCGCGAGCAGTACTTC

j_call: TRBJ2-5
clone_size: -
v_call: TRBV24-1
d_call: -
cdr3_aa: CATSVDGQGRETQYF
cdr3_nt: TGTGCCACCAGTGTAGATGGGCAGGGGCGAGAGACCCAGTACTTC

j_call: TRBJ1-5
clone_size: -
v_call: TRBV4-1
d_call: -
cdr3_aa: CASSPRQGNQPQHF
cdr3_nt: TGCGCCAGCAGCCCTAGACAGGGCAATCAGCCCCAGCATTTT

j_call: TRBJ1-4
clone_size: -
v_call: TRBV3-1/TRBV3-2
d_call: -
cdr3_aa: CASSRQQGQHEKLFF
cdr3_nt: TGTGCCAGCAGCCGCCAACAGGGCCAGCATGAAAAACTGTTTTTT

j_call: TRBJ2-5
clone_size: -
v_call: TRBV4-2
d_call: TRBD2
cdr3_aa: CASSQAGASGSRETQYF
cdr3_nt: TGTGCCAGCAGCCAAGCCGGCGCTAGCGGGAGCCGGGAGACCCAGTACTTC

j_call: TRBJ2-3
clone_size: -
v_call: TRBV6-1
d_call: TRBD2
cdr3_aa: CASSEIGLAGAIDTQYF
cdr3_nt: TGTGCCAGCAGTGAAATCGGACTAGCGGGGGCGATAGATACGCAGTATTTT

j_call: TRBJ2-1
clone_size: -
v_call: TRBV27
d_call: TRBD1
cdr3_aa: CASSPEGDRGLGNEQFF
cdr3_nt: TGTGCCAGCAGCCCGGAGGGGGACAGGGGGCTCGGCAATGAGCAGTTCTTC

j_call: TRBJ1-6
clone_size: -
v_call: TRBV9
d_call: -
cdr3_aa: CASSDHEPPIINSPLHF
cdr3_nt: TGTGCCAGCAGCGACCACGAGCCCCCGATAATTAATTCACCCCTCCACTTT

j_call: TRBJ2-1
clone_size: -
v_call: TRBV18
d_call: TRBD2
cdr3_aa: CASSPRAGARNEQFF
cdr3_nt: TGTGCCAGCTCACCAAGGGCGGGAGCTAGGAATGAGCAGTTCTTC

j_call: TRBJ1-3
clone_size: -
v_call: TRBV28
d_call: -
cdr3_aa: CASSPPGVRDTIYF
cdr3_nt: TGTGCCAGCAGCCCGCCAGGGGTCAGGGACACCATATATTTT

j_call: TRBJ1-3
clone_size: many
v_call: TRBV6-5
d_call: TRBD1
cdr3_aa: CASGGGTVSGNTIYF
cdr3_nt: TGTGCCAGCGGAGGTGGGACAGTCTCTGGAAACACCATATATTTT

j_call: TRBJ1-2
clone_size: -
v_call: TRBV6-5
d_call: -
cdr3_aa: CASSYSPVRANGYTF
cdr3_nt: TGTGCCAGCAGTTACTCCCCAGTGAGGGCAAATGGCTACACCTTC

j_call: TRBJ2-3
clone_size: -
v_call: TRBV24-1
d_call: -
cdr3_aa: CATSDGGVTDTQYF
cdr3_nt: TGTGCCACCAGTGACGGCGGGGTGACAGATACGCAGTATTTT